This TCR beta chain is from a study of blood T cell repertoires in COVID-19. Study-level information: Samples of COVID-19 (acute and convalescent) were obtained from the United States, Italy and Spain.

Original data processing: Reference gene primer amplification gave nucleated cell count estimates. The table came from immunoSEQ multiplex PCR; TCRdb's copy has only in-frame clones and leaves some out. The DNA gave D and trimming, while V, J and clone size come from that table. The sample has 100,000 to 140,000 clones, about 90% seen once. The CDR3 loop spans 12 amino acids. Trimming took 10 bases from V and 9 from J, leaving 16 bases between them. The germline V gene encodes CDR1 ENHRY and CDR2 SYGVKD. The sequence came from a man between 35 and 55 years old with active or convalescent COVID-19. This sequence joins TRBV10-3 and TRBJ2-1; D call uncertain. Sample: peripheral blood. CDR3 sequence reads: CASGPQMTEQFF. In DNA, the CDR3 is TGTGCCAGCGGCCCCCAAATGACTGAGCAGTTCTTC.